This T cell receptor (beta chain) was captured in a study of cytomegalovirus exposure and HLA in healthy donors (dated by TCRdb to 2016 to 2017). Describing the broader study: According to an earlier analysis of 587 of the donors, about 179 million T cells yielded 117 million unique TCR beta sequences and about 280 Gb of sequence data. HLA typing covered class I and class II loci at four-digit resolution. Besides the first cohort of around 670 subjects, a separate validation cohort made up of 120 or so different subjects was used. The number of typed donors differed by locus: about 629-630 for A, B, C, DRB1 and DQB1; 500 to 550 for DQA1; around 580 for DPA1; and roughly 490 for DPB1. All discovery cohort repertoires had been generated using a single sequencing platform. The study combined high-throughput TCR immunosequencing, statistical association of individual TCRs with disease status, and machine learning to predict cytomegalovirus infection status. The study aimed to test whether signatures of past pathogen exposure could be identified by cataloging public T cell receptors. A later genetic analysis used genome-wide SNP genotypes for about 60% of the roughly 670 donors, treating that subset as a discovery cohort. About five DR-DQ haplotypes were treated as single units for association and clustering because of strong linkage in the cohort. Roughly 310 gigabases of sequencing data and tens of millions of unique TCR sequences were included in an early release covering over 600 HLA-typed donors. In an earlier analysis of around 540 of the donors, high-throughput TCR beta sequencing was used to judge whether each TCR beta V gene segment behaved as functional or pseudogenic. Among about 370 genotyped donors of the cohort, an average of roughly 230,000 unique TCR beta nucleotide sequences was sequenced per donor, of which roughly 17% were non-productive. A later analysis re-examined previously published TCR beta repertoires from roughly 650 donors and added high-resolution HLA genotyping to investigate patterns of TCR occurrence. The study profiled the T cell repertoires of around 700 subjects by immunosequencing and related them to cytomegalovirus serostatus. The later analysis used no new phenotypic data to find candidate immune exposures, relying instead on TCR beta sequences and their occurrence across donors. The genetic ancestry cluster associated with self-reported Caucasian donors included 80% to 90% of the roughly 400 genotyped donors. Donor age, sex, ethnicity and CMV serostatus were compiled alongside the repertoire data. What the research found in general, with its limitations: A later analysis reported that several top co-occurrence clusters appeared linked to parvovirus B19, influenza, CMV and Epstein-Barr virus. The study listed 150 to 200 TCR beta chains as associated with cytomegalovirus. Three of the identified cytomegalovirus-associated TCR beta chains were confirmed in vitro to be specific for cytomegalovirus antigens. According to the authors, the approach could potentially be generalized to other disease states and immunological phenotypes. In a later analysis, TCR association rates were found to vary across HLA loci, with the most associated TCRs seen for DRB1 alleles and the fewest for HLA-C alleles. Compared with equally common non-associated chains, HLA-associated TCR beta chains in a later analysis were more clonally expanded and had lower generation probabilities. Most CMV-associated TCR beta chains appeared to be HLA-restricted in a later analysis, and the HLA associations seemed to be driven largely by CMV exposure. Correlated functional status among segregating V segments might be attributable to linkage disequilibrium, but an unknown experimental factor could not be ruled out. A further reported finding was that TCR beta sequences accurately predicted the HLA-A and HLA-B alleles for most subjects in the first cohort. The sequencing pipeline was judged likely to have produced a cluster of highly shared sequence variants as a technical artifact. The earlier analysis of nearly 600 of the donors excluded over 15 rarely observed V segments, including chromosome 9 orphons, because counts were too low. The only immune exposure information available for the cohort was CMV serostatus. The presence/absence analyses assumed that sequencing depth was roughly uniform across donors, and that assumption may not be true. Strong co-occurrence of HLA alleles, especially DR and DQ, made assigning TCR associations to individual alleles difficult. The classifier was reported to diagnose cytomegalovirus status with high specificity and sensitivity in both the original and validation cohorts. The 87-base-pair reads could not distinguish some IMGT-functional V segments, including TRBV6-2 and TRBV6-3, so those segments were excluded. In an earlier analysis of around 600 of the donors, most TCR beta V segments appeared in productive rearrangements about 87% or about 30% of the time, broadly matching IMGT annotations. Because some donors lacked HLA typing at each locus, the association tests relied only on the typed subset. This cohort had only TCR beta chains sequenced, and the lack of alpha or paired-chain data limited which features could be detected. In a later genetic analysis, a missense DCLRE1C variant was associated with V-gene and J-gene trimming of TCR beta chains, and the association was replicated in an independent cohort. According to a later genetic analysis, donors in an Asian-associated ancestry cluster had fewer N-insertions in productive TCRs than the approximately 670-donor mean. Across donors, most TCR sequences were observed very rarely, whereas some public TCRs were present in many individuals. At a false discovery rate of 0.05, a later analysis linked fewer than 20,000 TCR beta sequences to specific HLA alleles.

In total, fewer than 750 healthy bone marrow donors made up the cohort. At the time of sampling, every cohort member was nominally healthy, though immune exposures that went unrecorded were likely present. The donor tested CMV seronegative, placing the donor among the 350 to 400 seronegative members of the cohort. Each donor provided a peripheral blood sample, and peripheral blood mononuclear cells were used for TCR beta sequencing. Genomic DNA was extracted from the blood cell samples with the Qiagen DNeasy Blood Extraction Kit. Worth noting for this clone: This clone's antigen is unknown.

From the germline V gene, CDR1 is MNHEY and CDR2 is SVGAGI. The cysteine opens and the phenylalanine closes a CDR3 of 14 amino acids. Solely the CDR3 DNA is kept, with 42 bases framed from the first base. At the junction V is shortened by 7 bases and J by 10 bases; bases outside the gene matches: 10. Libraries were constructed by the immunoSEQ multiplex PCR assay. For the multiplex PCR, a mixture combining 60 forward primers for TCR Vbeta segments and 13 reverse primers for TCR Jbeta segments was used. A multiplex PCR assay on genomic DNA amplified the CDR3 region of rearranged TCR beta genes. On the Illumina HiSeq System, the amplified TCR beta libraries were sequenced as 87-base-pair reads. The source study handled its data this way. In a later analysis, some 80 million unique TCR beta chains were counted across the approximately 640 repertoires, and about 10 million of these chains were shared by at least two donors. Raw reads were error-corrected and collapsed into unique sequences with a nearest-neighbor algorithm that merged closely related sequences to remove PCR and sequencing errors. To assign V, D and J gene segments, CDR3 sequences were aligned to IMGT reference sequences. For a sequence to be retained, a match of at least six nucleotides to both a V gene segment and a J gene segment was required. Rearrangements were classified as productive when the CDR3 lacked stop codons and remained in frame with V and J, and all other rearrangements were classified as non-productive. CDR3 was defined by IMGT convention, running from the second conserved V-encoded cysteine to the conserved J-encoded phenylalanine. In an earlier analysis of more than 550 of the donors, sequences lacking an unambiguous match to a single V gene segment were excluded. In an earlier analysis of a few hundred of the donors, V segments were called functional above 56.7% productive rearrangements and were called segregating when the between-donor standard deviation exceeded 5%. A statistical classification framework was developed to diagnose cytomegalovirus status using the catalog of TCR beta chain sequences. V and J gene assignment, in a later analysis, came from comparing TCR nucleotide sequences with IMGT/GENE-DB human TR gene sequences. In a later analysis, CDR3 sequences and most-parsimonious VDJ recombination scenarios were assigned using the TCRdist pipeline. In a later analysis, every TCR beta chain was defined by the combination of its CDR3 amino acid sequence and its V-gene family, and reads without a unique V-gene family were dropped. As a way to deal with suspected cross-contamination and a sequencing artifact, a later analysis dropped approximately 570 nucleotide sequences that were highly shared and had low generation probability. In a later analysis, a clonal expansion index for each public chain was calculated from normalized within-repertoire ranks of inferred template counts. In a later analysis, generation probabilities were computed using a VDJ recombination model fitted to out-of-frame rearrangements, and the results were checked against IGoR. In a later analysis, TCR-TCR, TCR-HLA and TCR-CMV co-occurrence was scored with hypergeometric tests, and a repertoire-size bias correction was applied to TCR pairs. A later analysis estimated false discovery rates by permuting HLA or CMV assignments 20 times. In a later analysis, co-occurring TCRs were grouped with DBSCAN, and TCRdist sequence similarity was added when clustering was performed within HLA-allele-positive subsets. Repertoires with fewer than 30,000 or more than 120,000 public chains, plus five repertoires with anomalous nucleotide sharing, were excluded from co-occurrence clustering. Not all clones reach the TCRdb copy of this immuneACCESS table, which keeps in-frame sequences only. Checked studies attribute under half of the gap to unresolved V genes and leave the rest unexplained. V and J calls and clone size are those listed in that table; D and trimming were worked out from the DNA. The sample's table covers some 84,000 clones. 0.45% to 0.7% of the sample is in the top ten clones.

The source of this sequence is a man aged 50-59 years in good health and CMV-seronegative. The specimen sequenced was PBMCs. The chain is assembled from TRBV6-5 and TRBJ2-1, with 10 junctional bases fitting TRBD2. The CDR3 reads CASTGSGGAPEQFF. The sequenced DNA: TGTGCCAGCACCGGGAGCGGGGGGGCCCCGGAGCAGTTCTTC.